This T cell receptor (beta chain) is drawn from a study of T cell responses to AZD1222 COVID-19 vaccine. CDR1 and CDR2 (germline): MNHEY, SMNVEV (reference sequence). The CDR3 is made up of 17 amino acids. Trimming shortened V by 5 bases and J by 7 bases, and 26 bases separated the two germline ends. Clones were read by immunoSEQ multiplex PCR, and TCRdb kept only the in-frame ones, dropping some. The sample carries more than 95,000 clones, around 89% recorded once. The sample here was peripheral blood, taken on day 0 of AZD1222 vaccination. J is TRBJ1-2 and V is TRBV27; TRBD1 might be the D (5 bases). The receptor's source is an adult in good health. The CDR3 sequence is CASSPRGRGAGRGGYTF. The CDR3 nucleotides are TGTGCCAGCAGTCCGCGCGGTCGTGGGGCAGGCCGGGGTGGCTACACCTTC.